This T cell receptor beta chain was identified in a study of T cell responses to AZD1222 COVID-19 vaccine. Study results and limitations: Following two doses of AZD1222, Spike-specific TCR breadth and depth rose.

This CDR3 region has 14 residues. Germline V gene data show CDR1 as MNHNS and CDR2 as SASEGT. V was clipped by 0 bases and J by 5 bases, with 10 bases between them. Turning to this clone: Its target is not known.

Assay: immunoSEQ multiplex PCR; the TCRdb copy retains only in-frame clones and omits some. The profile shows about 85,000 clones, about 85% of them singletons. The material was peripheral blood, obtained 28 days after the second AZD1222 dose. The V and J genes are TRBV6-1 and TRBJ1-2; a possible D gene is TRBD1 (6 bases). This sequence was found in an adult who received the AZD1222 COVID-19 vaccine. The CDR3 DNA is TGTGCCAGCAGTGAAGCGGGGGGCGGGTATGGCTACACCTTC. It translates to CASSEAGGGYGYTF.